This is a list of T cell receptor beta chains from one sample in a study of blood T cell repertoires in COVID-19. Using immunoSEQ multiplex PCR, the repertoire was profiled, and TCRdb retains in-frame clones only, with some absent. Of more than 95,000 clones detected, roughly 80% appear once; the ten largest clones hold 3% to 4%. Sample: peripheral blood. The receptor source for this set is a woman older than 75 with active or convalescent COVID-19. Both conserved end residues are part of each CDR3. D genes are given only for firm matches. The size of a clone is reported for some rows only, either as once, few or many, or as a class for expanded clones.

D	J	V	size	DNA	CDR3
TRBD1	TRBJ2-1	TRBV7-9	.	TGTGCCAGCAGCCCGACAGGGGGCTCCTACAATGAGCAGTTCTTC	CASSPTGGSYNEQFF
TRBD1	TRBJ2-4	TRBV7-9	.	TGTGCCAGCAGCTTCCTGGGACAGGGAGCTAAAAACATTCAGTACTTC	CASSFLGQGAKNIQYF
.	TRBJ1-1	TRBV28	.	TGTGCCAGCAGTTTATTATCTTACAGAAAGAACACTGAAGCTTTCTTT	CASSLLSYRKNTEAFF
TRBD1	TRBJ2-4	TRBV19	.	TGTGCCAGTAGCCCGAGGGGGCCACCCTCTTTGGCCAAAAACATTCAGTACTTC	CASSPRGPPSLAKNIQYF
.	TRBJ1-6	TRBV5-1	few	TGCGCCAGCAGCTTGGACAGAAATTCACCCCTCCACTTT	CASSLDRNSPLHF
.	TRBJ1-1	TRBV18	.	TGTGCCAGCTCACGGTCGCGGGGCGAGTCGAACACTGAAGCTTTCTTT	CASSRSRGESNTEAFF
.	TRBJ1-2	TRBV7-2	few	TGTGCCAGCAGCCCCGGATTACAGGGAGTTGCTGGCTACACCTTC	CASSPGLQGVAGYTF
TRBD1	TRBJ2-3	TRBV5-1	.	TGCGCCAGCAGCTGGGGGGACAGGGGAACCCATGATACGCAGTATTTT	CASSWGDRGTHDTQYF
TRBD2	TRBJ2-6	TRBV6-5	.	TGTGCCAGTTCGGGACTAAATGGGTACGTCCTGACTTTC	CASSGLNGYVLTF
TRBD2	TRBJ2-2	TRBV4-2	.	TGTGCCAGCACCTATATAGGACTTAGCGGGGGGCTAACCACCGGGGAGCTGTTTTTT	CASTYIGLSGGLTTGELFF
TRBD1	TRBJ1-1	TRBV2	once	TGTGCCAGCAGGGGACAGGGGAGGGAGACTGAAGCTTTCTTT	CASRGQGRETEAFF
.	TRBJ1-4	TRBV10-3	.	TGTGCCATCAGTGAGTCGCTGGGCGCGGGGGAAAAACTGTTTTTT	CAISESLGAGEKLFF
.	TRBJ1-2	TRBV12-3/TRBV12-4	.	TGTGCCAGCAGTTTGTCTTCAGGTAATGGCTACACCTTC	CASSLSSGNGYTF
.	TRBJ1-1	TRBV4-3	.	TGCGCCAGCAGCCAGAGCTCGCCGGGGGCTGAAGCTTTCTTT	CASSQSSPGAEAFF
.	TRBJ1-2	TRBV5-6	once	TGTGCCAGCAGCCTTTCAGGGGATGGCTACACCTTC	CASSLSGDGYTF
.	TRBJ1-5	TRBV18	.	TGTGCCAGCTCACCTCCGGGCAATCAGCCCCAGCATTTT	CASSPPGNQPQHF
TRBD1	TRBJ1-5	TRBV18	many	TGTGCCAGCTCTCTGGGACAGGGAATGCTACAGCCCCAGCATTTT	CASSLGQGMLQPQHF
TRBD1	TRBJ1-3	TRBV29-1	once	TGCAGCGTGCACAGGGGCTCTGGAAACACCATATATTTT	CSVHRGSGNTIYF
.	TRBJ1-4	TRBV19	.	TGTGCCAGTAGTTCCCGACAGAGGGAAAAACTGTTTTTT	CASSSRQREKLFF
.	TRBJ2-7	TRBV30	.	TGTGCCTGCAGCAGGGACTACGAGCAGTACTTC	CACSRDYEQYF
.	TRBJ1-5	TRBV3-1/TRBV3-2	.	TGTGCCAGCAGCCACGCGGCCTCCAATCAGCCCCAGCATTTT	CASSHAASNQPQHF
.	TRBJ1-4	TRBV25-1	once	TGTGCCAGCAGTGCCCGAGCGGCGAGTATTAATGAAAAACTGTTTTTT	CASSARAASINEKLFF
TRBD2	TRBJ2-3	TRBV19	once	TGTGCCAGTAGCGGGGGACTAGCGGGAGTAGGCAATACGCAGTATTTT	CASSGGLAGVGNTQYF
.	TRBJ1-5	TRBV20-1	.	TGCAGTGCTAGTCGCGGCAATCAGCCCCAGCATTTT	CSASRGNQPQHF
TRBD1	TRBJ2-7	TRBV18	.	TGTGCCAGCTCCCCTCAAGGACAGGGGGCAAACGAGCAGTACTTC	CASSPQGQGANEQYF
.	TRBJ1-5	TRBV18	.	TGTGCCAGCTCACCACCGGGGGGAAATCAGCCCCAGCATTTT	CASSPPGGNQPQHF
.	TRBJ2-7	TRBV6-5	.	TGTGCCAGCAGGCGACAGGAATACGAGCAGTACTTC	CASRRQEYEQYF
.	TRBJ1-3	TRBV30	.	TGTGCCTGGAGTGTATCAGTCTCTGGAAACACCATATATTTT	CAWSVSVSGNTIYF
.	TRBJ1-4	TRBV2	.	TGTGCCAGCACGGTCCGGGGGGAAGCCGAAAAACTGTTTTTT	CASTVRGEAEKLFF
.	TRBJ1-3	TRBV14	.	TGTGCCAGCAGCCCCCGTGGAAACACCATATATTTT	CASSPRGNTIYF
.	TRBJ2-7	TRBV27	.	TGTGCCAGCCACAGCTCGGACATTGGGGTGCAGTACTTC	CASHSSDIGVQYF
TRBD1	TRBJ1-5	TRBV24-1	once	TGTGCCACCAGTGATTTCACCTCAGACAGGGATGACAATCAGCCCCAGCATTTT	CATSDFTSDRDDNQPQHF
.	TRBJ1-5	TRBV28	.	TGTGCCAGCATTAAGAACCGACAGGAGCCTGATCAGCCCCAGCATTTT	CASIKNRQEPDQPQHF